This TCR beta chain was captured in a study of Graves' ophthalmopathy and Graves' hyperthyroidism. Study-wide context: Peripheral blood was obtained at first diagnosis, ahead of any treatment.

CDR1 SNHLY and CDR2 FYNNEI come from the germline V gene. J was trimmed by 5 bases and V by 6 bases; bases with no gene match: 7. There are 17 residues in the CDR3. Donors with ophthalmopathy: moderate-to-severe activity, CAS ≥3, NOSPECS ≥4, duration under 3 months. Clinical symptoms, serum thyroxine, TRAb, thyroid ultrasound and orbital computed tomography formed the basis of diagnosis. The PBMC fraction was derived from about 9.5 ml of fresh peripheral blood. Beta-chain TCR CDR3 regions were amplified from RNA transcripts. HTBI primers primed a first-round RT-PCR, and a second-round multiplex PCR followed. One entry per CDR3 protein, called by TCRdb with MiXCR from the multiplex PCR reads. The sample yields around 600,000 distinct CDR3 sequences, about 41% seen once.

The chain has TRBV2 and TRBJ2-2; TRBD2 aligns across 15 bases. The sequenced sample was peripheral blood. The TCR was taken from an adult man with Graves' ophthalmopathy. The CDR3 DNA reads TGTGCCAGCAGCGGGGGACTAGCGGGAGGTCGGACCGGGGAGCTGTTTTTT. It translates to CASSGGLAGGRTGELFF.